The T cell receptor beta chain under discussion was sequenced for a study of cytomegalovirus exposure and HLA in healthy donors. General observations from the study: Cytomegalovirus association was assigned to more than 150 TCR beta chains. A later analysis linked a missense DCLRE1C variant to TCR beta V- and J-gene trimming. Further analysis was carried out later, and it showed several of the most significant clusters appearing linked to common viral pathogens.

Comment on this clone: Its target is unknown.

A multiplex PCR was run with 60 Vbeta primers and 13 Jbeta primers. As handled by the study authors: A later analysis tallied about 80 million unique TCR beta chains, 10 million to 12 million of them shared. Clones were read by immunoSEQ multiplex PCR, and TCRdb kept only the in-frame ones, dropping some. That table gives V, J and clone size, and the DNA gave D and trimming. The sample has about 120,000 clones; over 70% are singletons. The sequence derives from a woman aged 18-29 years in good health and CMV-seronegative. The sequenced sample consisted of PBMCs.

This chain's CDR3 is CASRDRERVEAFF. The CDR3 nucleotides read TGCGCCAGCAGGGACCGGGAGCGCGTGGAAGCTTTCTTT. V gene TRBV10-2 combines with J gene TRBJ1-1; no firm D call. The germline V gene has CDR1 WSHSY and CDR2 SAAADI. The CDR3 totals 13 residues. V was clipped by 6 bases and J by 8 bases, with 16 bases between them.